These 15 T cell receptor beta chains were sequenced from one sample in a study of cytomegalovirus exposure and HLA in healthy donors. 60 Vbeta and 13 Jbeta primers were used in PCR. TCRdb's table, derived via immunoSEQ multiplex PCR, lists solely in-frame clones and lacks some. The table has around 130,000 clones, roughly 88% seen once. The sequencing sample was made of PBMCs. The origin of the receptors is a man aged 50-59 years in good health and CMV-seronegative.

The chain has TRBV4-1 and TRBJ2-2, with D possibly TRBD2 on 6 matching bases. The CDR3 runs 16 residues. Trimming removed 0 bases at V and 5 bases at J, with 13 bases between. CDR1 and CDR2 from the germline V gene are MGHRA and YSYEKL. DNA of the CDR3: TGCGCCAGCAGCCAAGATAGTGGGCTAGCGACCGGGGAGCTGTTTTTT. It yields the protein CASSQDSGLATGELFF.

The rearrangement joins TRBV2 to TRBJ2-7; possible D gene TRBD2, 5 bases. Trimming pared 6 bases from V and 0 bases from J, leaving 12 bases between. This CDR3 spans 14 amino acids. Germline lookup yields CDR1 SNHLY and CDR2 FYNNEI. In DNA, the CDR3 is TGTGCCAGCAGGGGTCTAGCCGCCTCCTACGAGCAGTACTTC. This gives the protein CASRGLAASYEQYF. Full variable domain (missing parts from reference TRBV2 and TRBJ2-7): EPEVTQTPSHQVTQMGQEVILRCVPISNHLYFYWYRQILGQKVEFLVSFYNNEISEKSEIFDDQFSVERPDGSNFTLKIRSTKLEDSAMYFCASRGLAASYEQYFGPGTRLTVT.

The CDR3 DNA reads as TGTGCCAGTACGACAGGGTATGGCTACACCTTC. It codes for CASTTGYGYTF. The chain uses TRBV5-4 and TRBJ1-2; TRBD1 aligns across 7 bases. V dropped 8 bases and J dropped 5; count of bases not matched to a gene: 3. CDR1 is SGHNT, CDR2 YYREEE, per germline (reference sequence). CDR3 length: 11 amino acids.

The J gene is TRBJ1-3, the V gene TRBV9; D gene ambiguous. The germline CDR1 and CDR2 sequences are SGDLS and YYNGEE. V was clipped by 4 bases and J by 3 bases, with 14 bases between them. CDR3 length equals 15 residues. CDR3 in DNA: TGTGCCAGCAGCCTCCAGGACTTTTTTGGAAACACCATATATTTT. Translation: CASSLQDFFGNTIYF.

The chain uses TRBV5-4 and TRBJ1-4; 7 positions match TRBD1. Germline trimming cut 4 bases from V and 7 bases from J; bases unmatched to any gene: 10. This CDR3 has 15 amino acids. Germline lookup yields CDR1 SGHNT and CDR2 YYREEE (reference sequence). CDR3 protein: CASSIRTGGPEKLFF. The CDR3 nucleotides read TGTGCCAGCAGCATCCGGACAGGAGGACCTGAAAAACTGTTTTTT.

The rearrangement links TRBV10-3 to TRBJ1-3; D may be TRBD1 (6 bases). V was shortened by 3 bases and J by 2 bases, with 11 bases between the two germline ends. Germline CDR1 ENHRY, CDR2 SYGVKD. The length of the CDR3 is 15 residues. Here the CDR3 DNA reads TGTGCCATCAGTGACATCCAGGGGACTGGAAACACCATATATTTT. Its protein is CAISDIQGTGNTIYF.

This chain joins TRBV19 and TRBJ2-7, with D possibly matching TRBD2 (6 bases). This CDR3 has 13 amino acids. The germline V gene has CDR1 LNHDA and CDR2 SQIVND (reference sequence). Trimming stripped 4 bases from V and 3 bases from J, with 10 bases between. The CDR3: CASSTWDFYEQYF. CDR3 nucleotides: TGTGCCAGTAGTACGTGGGACTTCTACGAGCAGTACTTC.

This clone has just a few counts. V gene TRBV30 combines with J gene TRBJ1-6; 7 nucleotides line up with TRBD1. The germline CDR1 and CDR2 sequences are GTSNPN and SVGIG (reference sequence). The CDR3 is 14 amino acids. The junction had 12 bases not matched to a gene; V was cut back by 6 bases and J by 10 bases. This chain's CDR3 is CACYKTGLRSPLHF. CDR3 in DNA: TGTGCCTGCTACAAGACAGGGTTAAGGTCACCCCTCCACTTT.

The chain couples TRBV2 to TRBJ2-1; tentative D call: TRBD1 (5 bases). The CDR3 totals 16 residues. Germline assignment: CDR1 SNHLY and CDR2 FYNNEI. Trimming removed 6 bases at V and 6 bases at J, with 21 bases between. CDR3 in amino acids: CASRGEFVGAGNEQFF. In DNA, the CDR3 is TGTGCCAGCAGGGGCGAGTTTGTAGGGGCAGGCAATGAGCAGTTCTTC.

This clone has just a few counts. The CDR3 sequence is CASSLGRLKEQYF. Here the CDR3 DNA reads TGTGCCAGCAGCTTAGGCCGACTAAAAGAGCAGTACTTC. The genes are TRBV13 and TRBJ2-7; D possibly corresponds to TRBD2 (5 bases). The ends were cut back, 0 bases at V and 7 bases at J, with 10 bases in the middle. The CDR3 covers 13 residues. Germline CDR1 and CDR2: PRHDT and FYEKMQ (reference sequence).

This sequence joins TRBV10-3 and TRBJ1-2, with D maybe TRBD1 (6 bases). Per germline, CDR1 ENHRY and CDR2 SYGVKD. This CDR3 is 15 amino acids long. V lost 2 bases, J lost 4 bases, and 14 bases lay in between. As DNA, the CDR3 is TGTGCCATCAGTGAGGGGACACTCTACTCCTATGGCTACACCTTC. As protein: CAISEGTLYSYGYTF.

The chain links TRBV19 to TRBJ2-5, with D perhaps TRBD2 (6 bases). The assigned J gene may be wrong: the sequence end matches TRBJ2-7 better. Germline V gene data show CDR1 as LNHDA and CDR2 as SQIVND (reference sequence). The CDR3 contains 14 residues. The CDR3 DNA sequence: TGTGCCAGTAGTATTGGGCCGGGAGATTACGAGCAGTACTTC. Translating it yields CASSIGPGDYEQYF.

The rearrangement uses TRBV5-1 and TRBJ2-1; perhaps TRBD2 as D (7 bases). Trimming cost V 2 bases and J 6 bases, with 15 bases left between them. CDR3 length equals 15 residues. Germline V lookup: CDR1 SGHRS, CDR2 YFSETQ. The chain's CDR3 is CASSLGGGRSNEQFF. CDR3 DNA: TGCGCCAGCAGCTTAGGGGGGGGGCGGAGCAATGAGCAGTTCTTC.

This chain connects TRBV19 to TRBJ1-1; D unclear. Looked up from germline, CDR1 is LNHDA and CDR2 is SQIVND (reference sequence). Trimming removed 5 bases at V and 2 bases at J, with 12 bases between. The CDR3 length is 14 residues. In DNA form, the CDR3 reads TGTGCCAGTAGTCCGGTGACTGCAAACACTGAAGCTTTCTTT. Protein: CASSPVTANTEAFF.

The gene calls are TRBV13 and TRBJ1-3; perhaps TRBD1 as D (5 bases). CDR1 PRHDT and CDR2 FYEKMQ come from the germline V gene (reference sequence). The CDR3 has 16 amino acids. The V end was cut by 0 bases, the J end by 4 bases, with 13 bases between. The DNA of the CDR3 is TGTGCCAGCAGCTTAGGCAAGGGGCTAAGCGGAAACACCATATATTTT. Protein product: CASSLGKGLSGNTIYF. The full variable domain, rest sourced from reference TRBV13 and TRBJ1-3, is AAGVIQSPRHLIKEKRETATLKCYPIPRHDTVYWYQQGPGQDPQFLISFYEKMQSDKGSIPDRFSAQQFSDYHSELNMSSLELGDSALYFCASSLGKGLSGNTIYFGEGSWLTVV.